The next 5 T cell receptor beta chains were all read from a single sample in a study of T cell changes during pregnancy in multiple sclerosis. Profiled with immunoSEQ multiplex PCR; TCRdb holds only in-frame clones, not every one. The data contain approximately 69,000 clones, about 94% of them seen just once; the ten biggest clones take up 0.58%. The material was peripheral blood, obtained in the third trimester of pregnancy. These receptors came from a female donor with multiple sclerosis, enrolled in a pregnancy study.

The rearrangement joins TRBV5-1 to TRBJ1-2, with 7 positions matching TRBD1. The CDR3 sequence is 14 residues long. CDR1 is SGHRS, CDR2 YFSETQ, per germline. J was trimmed by 8 bases and V by 1 base; bases with no gene match: 8. CDR3 nucleotides: TGCGCCAGCAGCTTGCTAACAGGGGATGGAGGCTACACCTTC. The encoded protein is CASSLLTGDGGYTF.

This chain uses TRBV7-2 with TRBJ1-4, with D uncertain. V lost 2 bases, J lost 4 bases, and 14 bases lay in between. The germline CDR1 and CDR2 sequences are SGHTA and FQGNSA. The CDR3 loop spans 16 amino acids. As DNA, the CDR3 is TGTGCCAGCAGCTTATTCCGACGGACTGTTAATGAAAAACTGTTTTTT. Encoded protein: CASSLFRRTVNEKLFF.

The rearrangement joins TRBV4-3 to TRBJ2-7; 11 bases map to TRBD1. Germline trimming cut 3 bases from V and 1 base from J; bases unmatched to any gene: 2. This CDR3 is 15 amino acids long. Germline lookup yields CDR1 LGHNA and CDR2 YSLEER. CDR3 amino acids: CASSHGTGGSYEQYF. As DNA, the CDR3 is TGCGCCAGCAGCCACGGGACAGGGGGTTCCTACGAGCAGTACTTC.

The chain combines TRBV4-3 with TRBJ1-2, with 10 bases fitting TRBD1. V shed 0 bases and J 4 bases; nucleotides not matched to a gene: 5. Germline loops: CDR1 LGHNA, CDR2 YSLEER. The CDR3 runs to 16 residues. The CDR3 coding sequence is TGCGCCAGCAGCCAAGAAGGGACAGGGGCATTCTATGGCTACACCTTC. Translation: CASSQEGTGAFYGYTF.

The chain recombines TRBV18 with TRBJ2-5, with D unclear. Trimming removed 3 bases at V and 3 bases at J, with 8 bases between. Germline-derived CDR1 and CDR2 are KGHSH and LQKENI. The CDR3 totals 13 residues. The CDR3 here is CASSPGLEETQYF. The CDR3 DNA sequence: TGTGCCAGCTCACCTGGCCTTGAAGAGACCCAGTACTTC.